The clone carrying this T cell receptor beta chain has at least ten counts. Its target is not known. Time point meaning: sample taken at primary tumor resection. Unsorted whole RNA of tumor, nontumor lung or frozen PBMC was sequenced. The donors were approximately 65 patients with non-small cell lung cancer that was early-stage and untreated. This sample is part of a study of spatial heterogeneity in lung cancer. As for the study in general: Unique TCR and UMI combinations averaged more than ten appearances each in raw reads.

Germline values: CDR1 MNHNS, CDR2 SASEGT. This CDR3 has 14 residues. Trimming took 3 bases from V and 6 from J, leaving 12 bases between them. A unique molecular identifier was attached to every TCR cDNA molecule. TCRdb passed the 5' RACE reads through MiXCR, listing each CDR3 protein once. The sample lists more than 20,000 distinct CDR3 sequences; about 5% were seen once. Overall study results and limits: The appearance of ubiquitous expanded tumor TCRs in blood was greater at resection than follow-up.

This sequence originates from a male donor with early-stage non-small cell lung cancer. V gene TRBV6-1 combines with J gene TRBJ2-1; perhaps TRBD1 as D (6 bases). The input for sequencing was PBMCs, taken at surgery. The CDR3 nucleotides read TGTGCCAGCAGTGAGGGGGCTAGTCTCAATGAGCAGTTCTTC. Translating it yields CASSEGASLNEQFF.